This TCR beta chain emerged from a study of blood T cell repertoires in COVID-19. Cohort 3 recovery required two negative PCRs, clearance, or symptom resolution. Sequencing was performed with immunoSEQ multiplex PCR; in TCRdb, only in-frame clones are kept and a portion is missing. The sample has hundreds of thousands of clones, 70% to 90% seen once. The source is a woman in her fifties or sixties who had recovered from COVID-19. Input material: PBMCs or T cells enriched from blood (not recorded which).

The CDR3 loop reads CASSRPPGQGRSPLHF. The CDR3 DNA follows: TGTGCCAGCAGCCGCCCCCCCGGACAGGGGCGATCACCCCTCCACTTT. This chain links TRBV5-4 with TRBJ1-6, with 9 bases matching TRBD1. Germline trimming cut 4 bases from V and 10 bases from J; bases unmatched to any gene: 12. The germline V gene has CDR1 SGHNT and CDR2 YYREEE (reference sequence). The CDR3 length is 16 residues.